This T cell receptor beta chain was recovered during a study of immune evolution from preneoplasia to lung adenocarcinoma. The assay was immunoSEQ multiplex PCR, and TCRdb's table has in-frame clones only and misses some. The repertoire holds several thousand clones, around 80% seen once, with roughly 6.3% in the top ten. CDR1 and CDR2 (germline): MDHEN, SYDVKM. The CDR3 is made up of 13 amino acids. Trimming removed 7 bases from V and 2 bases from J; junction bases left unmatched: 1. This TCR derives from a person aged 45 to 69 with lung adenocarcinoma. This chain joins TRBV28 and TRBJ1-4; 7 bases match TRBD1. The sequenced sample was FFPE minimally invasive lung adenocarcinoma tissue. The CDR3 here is CASIGGTNEKLFF. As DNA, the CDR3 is TGTGCCAGCATAGGGGGCACTAATGAAAAACTGTTTTTT.